Each of the 23 T cell receptor beta chains below was sequenced from the same sample in a study of blood T cells in healthy people across ages. PCR was performed a second time for roughly 7 to 12 cycles using a sample-barcoded 5' primer and a J-beta primer mix. TCRdb fed the 5' RACE reads into MiXCR, producing one record per CDR3 protein. The data hold approximately 1.5 million distinct CDR3 sequences, with 40% to 45% observed a single time. The sequenced sample was blood. The receptors derive from a woman between 18 and 30 years old in good health.

This clonotype showed up just once. The rearrangement uses TRBV10-3 and TRBJ2-1, with 10 bases aligning to TRBD1. The J call is in doubt because the DNA end fits TRBJ2-7 better. In germline, CDR1 is ENHRY, CDR2 SYGVKD. This CDR3 region has 14 residues. The CDR3 loop reads CATQGQGNYNEQYF. Written as DNA, the CDR3 is TGTGCCACCCAGGGACAGGGGAATTACAATGAGCAGTACTTC.

This chain uses TRBV19 with TRBJ2-7, with 7 bases that match TRBD2. After removal of 5 bases from V and 4 bases from J, the junction contained 11 bases not matched to a gene. Germline CDR1 and CDR2: LNHDA and SQIVND (reference sequence). The CDR3 spans 15 residues. The CDR3 is CASSSLGGSRYEQYF. The CDR3 coding sequence is TGTGCCAGTAGTTCCCTTGGCGGGAGTAGGTACGAGCAGTACTTC.

This rearrangement joins TRBV18 to TRBJ2-3, with D possibly TRBD1 on 6 matching bases. This CDR3 has 15 residues. Germline loops: CDR1 KGHSH, CDR2 LQKENI. V was shortened by 4 bases and J by 1 base, with 12 bases between the two germline ends. The CDR3 reads CASSQGVFGTDTQYF. CDR3 sequence (DNA): TGTGCCAGCTCACAGGGGGTTTTCGGCACAGATACGCAGTATTTT.

The V gene is TRBV10-3, the J gene TRBJ2-5; a possible D gene is TRBD2 (6 bases). The CDR3 extends over 15 amino acids. The germline V gene has CDR1 ENHRY and CDR2 SYGVKD. V gave up 2 bases and J gave up 5 bases, with 15 bases separating them. The CDR3 DNA reads TGTGCCATCAGTGAGGCGGACGGGAGCGGGGAGACCCAGTACTTC. This encodes CAISEADGSGETQYF.

Only a few counts were recorded for this clonotype. The chain links TRBV27 to TRBJ2-1, with TRBD2 as a possible D gene (5 bases). V was clipped by 4 bases and J by 8 bases, with 9 bases between them. CDR1 is MNHEY, CDR2 SMNVEV, per germline (reference sequence). This CDR3 spans 12 amino acids. CDR3 residues: CASSYYGDEQFF. The CDR3, as DNA: TGTGCCAGCAGTTACTACGGGGATGAGCAGTTCTTC.

The genes are TRBV12-5 and TRBJ1-1; D remains unclear. With 2 bases removed from V and 6 bases from J, the gap between germline ends came to 7 bases. The CDR3 loop spans 12 amino acids. Germline CDR1 reads LGHNT; CDR2 reads FRNRAP. The DNA for the CDR3 is TGTGCTAGTGGTTTGCTGGAGGCTGAAGCTTTCTTT. It is translated as CASGLLEAEAFF.

This clonotype was seen a few times. One end of the junction fails to match germline, which may point to a read error. The chain is built from TRBV5-1 and TRBJ1-1, with D tentatively TRBD1 (6 bases). Germline V CDR1 and CDR2: SGHRS, YFSETQ. This CDR3 comprises 16 residues. The CDR3 nucleotides read TGTGCCAGCAGCTTGGCGGGCGGGGGCCGGGGGACTGAAGCTTTCTTT. Its translation is CASSLAGGGRGTEAFF.

The chain links TRBV12-3 or TRBV12-4 to TRBJ1-1, with a tentative D call TRBD1 (5 bases). With 3 bases removed from V and 11 bases from J, the gap between germline ends came to 31 bases. The CDR3 consists of 18 residues. CDR3 sequence (DNA): TGTGCCAGCAGTTTGACTTCGGCAGGGTCATGGGGTAGTTTAAGTGCTTTCTTT. Its translation is CASSLTSAGSWGSLSAFF.

This clonotype was seen a few times. In DNA, the CDR3 is TGCAGCGCCCGGGACAGGGGGACTGCTGGCTACACCTTC. As protein: CSARDRGTAGYTF. The J gene is TRBJ1-2, the V gene TRBV29-1, with TRBD1 matching over 11 bases. Trimming took 7 bases from V and 7 from J; bases not matched to a gene: 8. The CDR3 contains 13 residues. The germline CDR1 and CDR2 sequences are SQVTM and ANQGSEA.

The CDR3 reads CASSWTRDTNYGYTF. For the CDR3, the DNA is TGTGCCAGCAGCTGGACCAGGGATACTAACTATGGCTACACCTTC. This rearrangement joins TRBV11-2 to TRBJ1-2, with D perhaps TRBD1 (5 bases). This CDR3 has 15 amino acids. Germline assignment: CDR1 SGHAT and CDR2 FQNNGV. The germline V and J ends were trimmed by 4 bases and 0 bases, with 12 bases remaining between them. The whole variable domain, remainder taken from reference TRBV11-2 and TRBJ1-2, is EAGVAQSPRYKIIEKRQSVAFWCNPISGHATLYWYQQILGQGPKLLIQFQNNGVVDDSQLPKDRFSAERLKGVDSTLKIQPAKLEDSAVYLCASSWTRDTNYGYTFGSGTRLTVV.

DNA for the CDR3: TGCGCCAGCAGCTTGTCAGCCTACACAGATACGCAGTATTTT. The encoded protein is CASSLSAYTDTQYF. This chain uses TRBV5-1 with TRBJ2-3; D call uncertain. Germline V gives CDR1 SGHRS, CDR2 YFSETQ. The CDR3 runs 14 residues. V lost 1 base and J 2 bases, leaving 8 bases between the germline ends.

The sample holds one count of this clonotype. The V gene is TRBV6-6, the J gene TRBJ2-3; possible D gene TRBD1, 5 bases. Between the trimmed V and J ends, which lost 6 bases and 1 base, there was a span of 17 bases. The CDR3 runs 16 residues. Looked up from germline, CDR1 is MNHNY and CDR2 is SVGAGI (reference sequence). The chain's CDR3 is CASSPQGPGRTDTQYF. The CDR3, as DNA: TGTGCCAGCAGCCCCCAGGGTCCGGGCCGCACAGATACGCAGTATTTT.

The chain employs TRBV6-6 and TRBJ2-7; 9 bases are a match to TRBD2. Germline lookup yields CDR1 MNHNY and CDR2 SVGAGI (reference sequence). This CDR3 has 14 residues. The ends lost 4 bases at V and 5 bases at J; junction bases unmatched: 6. The CDR3, as DNA: TGTGCCAGCAGTTTTGGACTAGCGAGGAACGAGCAGTACTTC. The encoded protein is CASSFGLARNEQYF.

This clonotype appeared a single time. V usage is TRBV9 and J usage is TRBJ2-2; maybe TRBD1 (7 bases). The V gene's germline CDR1 is SGDLS and CDR2 YYNGEE. V dropped 2 bases and J dropped 6 bases, with 17 bases sitting between them. The CDR3 is made up of 16 amino acids. CDR3 in amino acids: CASSVIPEGAAGELFF. The CDR3 bases are TGTGCCAGCAGCGTGATCCCGGAGGGGGCGGCCGGGGAGCTGTTTTTT. The full variable domain, completed using reference TRBV9 and TRBJ2-2, is DSGVTQTPKHLITATGQRVTLRCSPRSGDLSVYWYQQSLDQGLQFLIQYYNGEERAKGNILERFSAQQFPDLHSELNLSSLELGDSALYFCASSVIPEGAAGELFFGEGSRLTVL.

The rearrangement joins TRBV7-2 to TRBJ1-2, with 7 positions matching TRBD1. Germline trimming cut 5 bases from V and 5 bases from J; bases unmatched to any gene: 11. Germline values: CDR1 SGHTA, CDR2 FQGNSA. The CDR3 is 15 amino acids. The CDR3 region is CASSGLPGQKYGYTF. CDR3 nucleotide sequence: TGTGCCAGCAGCGGATTACCGGGACAGAAGTATGGCTACACCTTC.

This rearrangement joins TRBV27 to TRBJ2-1; possibly TRBD1 or TRBD2 for D (6 bases each). CDR3 length: 11 residues. Germline lookup yields CDR1 MNHEY and CDR2 SMNVEV (reference sequence). V lost 7 bases to trimming and J lost 9 bases, with 10 bases between them. The CDR3 region is CASTGATEQFF. In DNA form, the CDR3 reads TGTGCCAGCACGGGGGCTACTGAGCAGTTCTTC.

This clonotype was observed a few times. This chain joins TRBV11-2 and TRBJ2-3; D unclear. V lost 1 base and J lost 2, with 13 bases in between. CDR3 size: 16 residues. The V gene's germline CDR1 is SGHAT and CDR2 FQNNGV. The CDR3 loop reads CASSLAELSVTDTQYF. CDR3 bases: TGTGCCAGCAGCTTAGCAGAGTTGTCGGTCACAGATACGCAGTATTTT.

The genes are TRBV28 and TRBJ2-7; possible D gene TRBD2, 6 bases. V lost 1 base and J 2 bases, leaving 18 bases between the germline ends. The CDR3 covers 17 residues. Germline V gives CDR1 MDHEN, CDR2 SYDVKM. CDR3 DNA sequence: TGTGCCAGCAGTTTATTGGGAGGCAGGGCTAACACCTACGAGCAGTACTTC. Residues: CASSLLGGRANTYEQYF.

The chain is built from TRBV7-2 and TRBJ1-1; D is ambiguous. This CDR3 contains 12 residues. V was clipped by 8 bases and J by 1 base, with 8 bases between them. Germline V lookup: CDR1 SGHTA, CDR2 FQGNSA. CDR3 protein: CASGQPNTEAFF. Here the CDR3 DNA reads TGTGCCAGCGGTCAGCCGAACACTGAAGCTTTCTTT.

This chain uses TRBV7-2 with TRBJ1-2; D is uncertain. The germline gives CDR1 SGHTA, CDR2 FQGNSA. Between the trimmed V and J ends, which lost 5 bases and 3 bases, there was a span of 13 bases. The CDR3 has 14 amino acids. The CDR3 nucleotides are TGTGCCAGCAGCGTAGTCTGGACCGACTATGGCTACACCTTC. Residues: CASSVVWTDYGYTF.

The rearrangement uses TRBV7-9 and TRBJ1-2; maybe TRBD1 (6 bases). Germline loops: CDR1 SEHNR, CDR2 FQNEAQ (reference sequence). With 1 base removed from V and 4 bases from J, the gap between germline ends came to 10 bases. The CDR3 is made up of 14 amino acids. CDR3 in DNA: TGTGCCAGCAGCTTAGGGGACACCCCCTATGGCTACACCTTC. Its translation is CASSLGDTPYGYTF.

The V and J genes are TRBV29-1 and TRBJ2-1; TRBD2 aligns across 13 bases. V dropped 4 bases and J dropped 7; count of bases not matched to a gene: 7. The length of the CDR3 is 15 residues. Germline V gene sequence: CDR1 SQVTM, CDR2 ANQGSEA. CDR3 residues: CSVGRGTSGANEQFF. The DNA for the CDR3 is TGCAGCGTTGGACGAGGGACTAGCGGGGCAAATGAGCAGTTCTTC.

The V and J genes are TRBV4-1 and TRBJ1-6; 7 bases match TRBD1. After removal of 2 bases from V and 9 bases from J, the junction contained 4 bases not matched to a gene. Germline CDR1 MGHRA, CDR2 YSYEKL. The CDR3 is 14 residues long. Here the CDR3 DNA reads TGCGCCAGCAGCCAAAATCAGGGGGGTTCACCCCTCCACTTT. Amino acid sequence: CASSQNQGGSPLHF.